This TCR beta chain was identified during a study of T cells in tuberculosis (dated by TCRdb to 2016 to 2018). Turning to the overall study: In the study, CD1B tetramers and high-throughput TCR immunosequencing were combined to characterize T cells specific for the mycobacterial lipid antigen glucose monomycolate (GMM). With 10 or so people per group, a South African clinical cohort compared IGRA-negative adolescents, IGRA-positive adolescents with latent tuberculosis, and adults with active tuberculosis. Results the study describes overall, beyond this receptor: With the diverse GMM-specific repertoire as input, a classifier achieved 85% to 90% accuracy (AUROC 0.75 to 0.95), whereas GEM motif frequencies as input gave approximately 70% accuracy. Clinical samples were chosen by availability of cryopreserved specimens, and active tuberculosis cases were adults while controls were adolescents. Shorter CDR3-alpha lengths in active tuberculosis patients partly drove the smaller NN-distances, and the TCR-beta difference was not statistically significant. Active tuberculosis TCR-alpha repertoires showed smaller mean NN-distances to GMM-specific TCRs than IGRA-negative controls, suggesting clonal expansion of these TCRs.

From the germline V gene, CDR1 is MDHEN and CDR2 is SYDVKM. Trimming accounts for 6 bases at V and 4 bases at J, while the number of junction bases matched to no gene is 15. The cysteine opens and the phenylalanine closes a CDR3 of 17 amino acids. The only DNA kept is the CDR3, 51 bases in frame from the first base. The immunoSEQ multiplex PCR assay was used to generate TCR libraries, with TCR-beta and/or TCR-alpha/delta assays applied to each sample. The amplified TCR libraries were sequenced using the Illumina high-throughput platform. The published analysis was carried out like this. Clustering and dimensionality reduction were performed using pairwise TCRdist distances among GMM-specific receptors from ex vivo sorted or in vitro expanded T cells. Each clinical repertoire was assigned a mean NN-distance score, defined as the average TCRdist to the nearest 10% of tetramer-positive reference sequences. GEM TCR motif frequency was calculated as the fraction of unique TCRs that matched known GEM sequences in V/J usage and CDR3 length. Active tuberculosis was classified by linear discriminant analysis with leave-one-out cross-validation, implemented in scikit-learn. This immuneACCESS table, as held by TCRdb, lists in-frame sequences with V and J called but not all clones. Of the missing ones, under half trace to an unresolved V gene in checked studies; the others have no known cause. Clone size and V and J calls were adopted from that table, with D and trimming inferred from the DNA. The sample includes some 30,000 clones, with roughly 94% observed a single time. In total, the top ten clones hold approximately 8.2% of the sample.

At study entry, adolescents were screened for latent tuberculosis infection by tuberculin skin test and QuantiFERON-TB GOLD In-Tube IGRA. Unsorted cryopreserved PBMC were immunosequenced, covering on average approximately 91,000 T cells per clinical donor. Eleven high schools in the Worcester region of the Western Cape, South Africa, served as enrollment sites for adolescents aged 12 to 18 years. Some ten M. tuberculosis-infected adolescents and ten uninfected adolescents, matched for age and sex, were selected. Adolescent PBMC were isolated from freshly drawn heparinized blood by density centrifugation and cryopreserved. Turning to this clone: Its recognized antigen is unknown. No base quality information exists; no much larger clone differs at one position.

Here the chain combines TRBV28 and TRBJ1-2, with 9 bases matching TRBD1. Material for sequencing was PBMCs. The sequence came from a donor under 30 with latent tuberculosis or without tuberculosis infection. The DNA sequence is as follows: TGTGCCAGCAGCCATCTCAGGACAGGGGTCCTCAGCTATGGCTACACCTTC. Its protein product is CASSHLRTGVLSYGYTF.